This record covers a single TCR beta chain. Per the study methods: By means of reference gene primer amplification, nucleated cell counts were estimated. Some clones are missing from TCRdb's copy, which holds only in-frame ones; the method was immunoSEQ multiplex PCR. From that table come the V and J calls and clone size; the DNA was used to work out D and trimming. The sample contains 380,000 or so clones, around 88% of which appear only once. The data originate from a study of blood T cell repertoires in COVID-19. The wider study: T cells, B-cell-depleted T cells, or PBMCs supplied cDNA or gDNA.

The CDR3 runs to 15 residues. Trimming cost V 4 bases and J 7 bases; bases outside gene matches: 11. The germline gives CDR1 ENHRY, CDR2 SYGVKD. The chain is built from TRBV10-3 and TRBJ1-2, with 8 bases lining up with TRBD1. The specimen sequenced was peripheral blood. This TCR was recovered from a woman aged 55-69 years with COVID-19, enrolled during active disease. CDR3 loop: CAISAGTGVNGGYTF. The CDR3 nucleotides read TGTGCCATCAGTGCAGGGACAGGCGTTAACGGTGGCTACACCTTC.